A selection of T cell receptor beta chains follows, all from one sample in a study of Ad26.COV2.S vaccination and SARS-CoV-2 variants. TCRdb's table, derived via immunoSEQ multiplex PCR, lists solely in-frame clones and lacks some. Altogether roughly 450,000 clones are present, about nine tenths being singletons, with the ten largest covering over 9%. Here the sequenced sample was peripheral blood, taken in a trial of Ad26.COV2.S vaccine versus placebo. These receptors were obtained from a person aged 18 to 59 who received the Ad26.COV2.S COVID-19 vaccine or a placebo. Both conserved end residues are part of each CDR3. D genes are given only for firm matches. The size entry is marked missing in some rows and otherwise reads once, few, many or a size class.

CDR3,DNA,size,J,D,V
CASSPGGNYGYTF,TGTGCCAGCAGTCCAGGGGGAAACTATGGCTACACCTTC,.,TRBJ1-2,TRBD1,TRBV28
CASSQDRVSSYNEQFF,TGCGCCAGCAGCCAAGACAGGGTGAGCTCCTACAATGAGCAGTTCTTC,.,TRBJ2-1,.,TRBV4-3
CASGEAFADTQYF,TGCGCCAGCGGCGAGGCCTTCGCAGATACGCAGTATTTT,.,TRBJ2-3,.,TRBV5-1
CASSLDYSGANVLTF,TGTGCCAGCAGTCTTGATTATTCGGGGGCCAACGTCCTGACTTTC,.,TRBJ2-6,.,TRBV27
CASSGAGKYNEQFF,TGTGCCAGCAGCGGGGCGGGCAAGTACAATGAGCAGTTCTTC,.,TRBJ2-1,.,TRBV9
CATAGTSTYYEQYF,TGTGCCACCGCCGGGACTAGCACTTACTACGAGCAGTACTTC,.,TRBJ2-7,TRBD2,TRBV2
CASSLWTDTQYF,TGTGCCAGCAGTTTGTGGACAGATACGCAGTATTTT,.,TRBJ2-3,.,TRBV12-3/TRBV12-4
CASSQDPSFGELFF,TGTGCCAGCAGCCAAGACCCTAGCTTCGGGGAGCTGTTTTTT,.,TRBJ2-2,.,TRBV3-1/TRBV3-2
CASSGGGRSSGANVLTF,TGTGCCAGCAGTGGAGGGGGGAGGAGCTCTGGGGCCAACGTCCTGACTTTC,.,TRBJ2-6,.,TRBV25-1
CASSSLGRTRGEKLFF,TGCGCCAGCAGCTCTTTGGGACGGACTAGGGGTGAAAAACTGTTTTTT,.,TRBJ1-4,.,TRBV5-1
CASSPSGLAGVDEQFF,TGCGCCAGCAGCCCCTCGGGACTAGCGGGAGTAGATGAGCAGTTCTTC,.,TRBJ2-1,TRBD2,TRBV5-1
CASSQGSAGGPDTQYF,TGTGCCAGCAGCCAAGGGTCAGCGGGAGGGCCAGATACGCAGTATTTT,once,TRBJ2-3,TRBD2,TRBV4-2
CASTTPTGLNTEAFF,TGTGCCAGCACAACCCCAACAGGGTTGAACACTGAAGCTTTCTTT,.,TRBJ1-1,.,TRBV2
CASSILSGSNEQFF,TGTGCCAGTAGTATATTATCCGGGTCCAATGAGCAGTTCTTC,.,TRBJ2-1,.,TRBV19
CASSSLINTEAFF,TGTGCCAGCAGCTCACTAATTAACACTGAAGCTTTCTTT,.,TRBJ1-1,.,TRBV7-2
CASSIARTSGNTGELFF,TGTGCCAGTAGTATAGCGCGGACTAGCGGGAACACCGGGGAGCTGTTTTTT,.,TRBJ2-2,TRBD2,TRBV19
CASTIDKGGEQYF,TGTGCCAGCACTATCGACAAGGGAGGGGAGCAGTACTTC,.,TRBJ2-7,TRBD2,TRBV28
CASSTSGNYNEQFF,TGTGCCAGCAGTACTAGCGGGAACTACAATGAGCAGTTCTTC,.,TRBJ2-1,TRBD2,TRBV6-5
CSVGGGSGTVNEQFF,TGCAGCGTTGGCGGTGGCAGTGGGACAGTCAATGAGCAGTTCTTC,.,TRBJ2-1,TRBD1,TRBV29-1
CASSQGAQGTTEAFF,TGCGCCAGCAGCCAAGGAGCTCAGGGAACCACTGAAGCTTTCTTT,.,TRBJ1-1,.,TRBV4-3
CARSRGLAGFQETQYF,TGTGCCAGAAGCAGGGGACTAGCGGGATTCCAAGAGACCCAGTACTTC,.,TRBJ2-5,TRBD2,TRBV5-3